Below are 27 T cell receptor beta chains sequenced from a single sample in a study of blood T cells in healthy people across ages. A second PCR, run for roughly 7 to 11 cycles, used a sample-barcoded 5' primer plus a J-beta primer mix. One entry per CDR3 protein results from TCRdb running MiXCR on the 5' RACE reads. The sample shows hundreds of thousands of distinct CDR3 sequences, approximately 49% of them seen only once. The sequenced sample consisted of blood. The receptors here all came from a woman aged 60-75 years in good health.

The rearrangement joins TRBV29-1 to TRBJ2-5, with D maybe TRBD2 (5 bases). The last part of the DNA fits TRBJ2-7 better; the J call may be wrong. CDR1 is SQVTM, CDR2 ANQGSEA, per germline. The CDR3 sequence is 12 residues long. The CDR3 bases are TGCAGCGTTGGTGGACGGGGTTCCGAGCAGTACTTC. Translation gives CSVGGRGSEQYF.

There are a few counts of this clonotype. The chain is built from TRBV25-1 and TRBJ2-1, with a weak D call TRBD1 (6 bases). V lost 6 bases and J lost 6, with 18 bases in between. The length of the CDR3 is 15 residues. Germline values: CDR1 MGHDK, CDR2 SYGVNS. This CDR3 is CASRTGISSRNEQFF. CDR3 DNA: TGTGCCAGCAGAACAGGGATTTCTAGCCGCAATGAGCAGTTCTTC.

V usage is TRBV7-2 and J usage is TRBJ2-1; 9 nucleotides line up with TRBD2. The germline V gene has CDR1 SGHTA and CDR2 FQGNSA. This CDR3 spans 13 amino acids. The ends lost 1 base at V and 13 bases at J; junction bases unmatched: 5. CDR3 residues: CASSLDSGRIQFF. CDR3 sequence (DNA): TGTGCCAGCAGCTTAGACAGCGGGAGGATTCAGTTCTTC.

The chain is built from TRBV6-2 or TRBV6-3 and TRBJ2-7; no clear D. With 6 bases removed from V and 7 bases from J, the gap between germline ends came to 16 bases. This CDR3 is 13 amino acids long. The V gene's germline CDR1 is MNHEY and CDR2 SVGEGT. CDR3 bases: TGTGCCAGCAGCGCAAACAGCTTCGGGGAGCAGTACTTC. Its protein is CASSANSFGEQYF.

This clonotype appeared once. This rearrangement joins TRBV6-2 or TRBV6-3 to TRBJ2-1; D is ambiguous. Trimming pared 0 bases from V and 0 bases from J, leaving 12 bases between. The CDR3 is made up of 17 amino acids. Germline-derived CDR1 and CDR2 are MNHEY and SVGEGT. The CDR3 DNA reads TGTGCCAGCAGTTACTCCTTGTCGGTGAGCTCCTACAATGAGCAGTTCTTC. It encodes CASSYSLSVSSYNEQFF.

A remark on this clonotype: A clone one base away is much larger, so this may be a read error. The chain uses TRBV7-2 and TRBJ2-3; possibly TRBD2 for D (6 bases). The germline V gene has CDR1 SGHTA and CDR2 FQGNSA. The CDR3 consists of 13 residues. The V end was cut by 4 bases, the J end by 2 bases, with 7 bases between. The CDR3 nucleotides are TGTGCCAGCAGCTCGGACTACACAGATACGCAGTATTTT. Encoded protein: CASSSDYTDTQYF.

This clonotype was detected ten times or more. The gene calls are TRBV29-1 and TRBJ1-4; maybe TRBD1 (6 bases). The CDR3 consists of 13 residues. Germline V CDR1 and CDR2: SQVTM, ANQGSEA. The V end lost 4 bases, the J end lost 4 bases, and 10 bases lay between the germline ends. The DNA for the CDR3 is TGCAGCGTTGCGGGACAAATTAATGAAAAACTGTTTTTT. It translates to CSVAGQINEKLFF.

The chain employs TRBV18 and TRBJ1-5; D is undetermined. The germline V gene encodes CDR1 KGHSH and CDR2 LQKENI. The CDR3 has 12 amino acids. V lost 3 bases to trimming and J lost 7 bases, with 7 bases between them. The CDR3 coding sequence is TGTGCCAGCTCACCTCTTGGGCAGCCCCAGCATTTT. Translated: CASSPLGQPQHF. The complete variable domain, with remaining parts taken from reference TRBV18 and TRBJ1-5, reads NAGVMQNPRHLVRRRGQEARLRCSPMKGHSHVYWYRQLPEEGLKFMVYLQKENIIDESGMPKERFSAEFPKEGPSILRIQQVVRGDSAAYFCASSPLGQPQHFGDGTRLSIL.

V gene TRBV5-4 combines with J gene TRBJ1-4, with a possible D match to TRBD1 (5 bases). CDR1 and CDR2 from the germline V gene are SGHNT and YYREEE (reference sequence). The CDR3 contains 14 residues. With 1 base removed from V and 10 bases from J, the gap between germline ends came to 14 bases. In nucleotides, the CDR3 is TGTGCCAGCAGCTTGCAGGGCTTAAGGGGAAAACTGTTTTTT. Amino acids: CASSLQGLRGKLFF.

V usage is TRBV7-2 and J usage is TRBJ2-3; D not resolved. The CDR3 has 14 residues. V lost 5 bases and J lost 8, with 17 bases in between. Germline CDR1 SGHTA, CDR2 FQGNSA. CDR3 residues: CASSQPWAAPTQYF. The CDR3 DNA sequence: TGTGCCAGCAGCCAGCCTTGGGCCGCCCCTACGCAGTATTTT. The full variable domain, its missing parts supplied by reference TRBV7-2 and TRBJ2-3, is GAGVSQSPSNKVTEKGKDVELRCDPISGHTALYWYRQSLGQGLEFLIYFQGNSAPDKSGLPSDRFSAERTGGSVSTLTIQRTQQEDSAVYLCASSQPWAAPTQYFGPGTRLTVL.

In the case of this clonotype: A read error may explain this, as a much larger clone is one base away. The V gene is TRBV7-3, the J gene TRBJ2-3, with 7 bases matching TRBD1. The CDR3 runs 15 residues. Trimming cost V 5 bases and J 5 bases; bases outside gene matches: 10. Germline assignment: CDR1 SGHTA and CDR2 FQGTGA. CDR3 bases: TGTGCCAGCAGCCCAGGGGGAGTCGGCATAGATACGCAGTATTTT. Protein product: CASSPGGVGIDTQYF.

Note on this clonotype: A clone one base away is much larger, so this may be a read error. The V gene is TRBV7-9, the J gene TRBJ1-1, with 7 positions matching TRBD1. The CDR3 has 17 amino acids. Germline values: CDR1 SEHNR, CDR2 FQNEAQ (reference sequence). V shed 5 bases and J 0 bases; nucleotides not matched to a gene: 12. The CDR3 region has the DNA TGTGCCAGCAGCCTCCGAAGGGGGCCCCAGATGAACACTGAAGCTTTCTTT. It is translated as CASSLRRGPQMNTEAFF.

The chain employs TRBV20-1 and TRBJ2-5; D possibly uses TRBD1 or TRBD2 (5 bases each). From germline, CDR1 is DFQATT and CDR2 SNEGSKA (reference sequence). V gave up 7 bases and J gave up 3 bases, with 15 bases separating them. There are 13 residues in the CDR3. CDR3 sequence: CSVNPGGKETQYF. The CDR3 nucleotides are TGCAGTGTTAACCCTGGGGGAAAAGAGACCCAGTACTTC.

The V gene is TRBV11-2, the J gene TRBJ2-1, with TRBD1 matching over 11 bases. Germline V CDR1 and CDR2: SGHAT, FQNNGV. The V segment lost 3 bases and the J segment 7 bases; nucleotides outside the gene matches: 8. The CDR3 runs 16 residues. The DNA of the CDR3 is TGTGCCAGCAGCTTGGGACAGGGGGGCTGGGAAAATGAGCAGTTCTTC. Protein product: CASSLGQGGWENEQFF.

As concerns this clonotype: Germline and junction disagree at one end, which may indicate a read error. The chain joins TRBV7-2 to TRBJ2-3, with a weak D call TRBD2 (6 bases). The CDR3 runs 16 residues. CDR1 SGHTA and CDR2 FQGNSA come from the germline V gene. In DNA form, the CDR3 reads TGTGCCAGCAGCTTAGGGAGGGGAGGAGTAACAGATACGCGGTATTTT. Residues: CASSLGRGGVTDTRYF. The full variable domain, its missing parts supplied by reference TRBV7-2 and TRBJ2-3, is GAGVSQSPSNKVTEKGKDVELRCDPISGHTALYWYRQSLGQGLEFLIYFQGNSAPDKSGLPSDRFSAERTGGSVSTLTIQRTQQEDSAVYLCASSLGRGGVTDTRYFGPGTRLTVL.

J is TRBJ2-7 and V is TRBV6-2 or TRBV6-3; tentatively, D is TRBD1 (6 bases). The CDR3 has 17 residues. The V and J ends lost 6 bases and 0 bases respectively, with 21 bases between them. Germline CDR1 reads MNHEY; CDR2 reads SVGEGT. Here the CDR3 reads CASRDPRDTLRSYEQYF. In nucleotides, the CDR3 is TGTGCCAGCAGAGATCCCCGGGACACACTTCGCTCCTACGAGCAGTACTTC.

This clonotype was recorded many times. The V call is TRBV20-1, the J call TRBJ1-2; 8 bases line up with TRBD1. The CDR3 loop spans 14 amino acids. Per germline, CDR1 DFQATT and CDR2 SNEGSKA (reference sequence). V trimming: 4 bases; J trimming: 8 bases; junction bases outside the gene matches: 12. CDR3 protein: CSATRKTGVGGYTF. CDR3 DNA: TGCAGTGCTACCAGAAAGACAGGGGTCGGAGGCTACACCTTC.

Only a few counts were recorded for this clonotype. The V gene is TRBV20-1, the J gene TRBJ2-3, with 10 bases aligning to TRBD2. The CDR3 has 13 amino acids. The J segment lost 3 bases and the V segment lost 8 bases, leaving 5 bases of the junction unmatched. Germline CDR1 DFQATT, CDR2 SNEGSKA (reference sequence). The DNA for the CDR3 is TGCAGTCCGCGACTAGCGGGTACAGATACGCAGTATTTT. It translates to CSPRLAGTDTQYF.

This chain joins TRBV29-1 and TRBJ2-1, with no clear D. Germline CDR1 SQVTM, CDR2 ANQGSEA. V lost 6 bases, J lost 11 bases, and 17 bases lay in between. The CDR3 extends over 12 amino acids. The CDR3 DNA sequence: TGCAGCGTACAAATCGTTAGGGCTAAGCAGTTCTTC. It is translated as CSVQIVRAKQFF.

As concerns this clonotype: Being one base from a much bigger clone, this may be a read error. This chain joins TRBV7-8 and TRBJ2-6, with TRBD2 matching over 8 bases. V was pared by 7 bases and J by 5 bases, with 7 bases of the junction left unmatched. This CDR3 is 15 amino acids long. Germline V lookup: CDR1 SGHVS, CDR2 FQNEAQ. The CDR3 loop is CASTSGSPRANVLTF. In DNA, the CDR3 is TGTGCCAGCACCAGCGGGAGCCCTAGGGCCAACGTCCTGACTTTC. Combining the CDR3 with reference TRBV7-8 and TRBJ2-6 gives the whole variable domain GAGVSQSPRYKVAKRGQDVALRCDPISGHVSLFWYQQALGQGPEFLTYFQNEAQLDKSGLPSDRFFAERPEGSVSTLKIQRTQQEDSAVYLCASTSGSPRANVLTFGAGSRLTVL.

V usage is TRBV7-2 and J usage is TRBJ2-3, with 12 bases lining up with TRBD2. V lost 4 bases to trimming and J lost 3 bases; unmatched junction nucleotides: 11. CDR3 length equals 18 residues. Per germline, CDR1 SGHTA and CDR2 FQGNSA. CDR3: CASSSRISSGRATDTQYF. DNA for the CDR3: TGTGCCAGCAGCTCCCGAATTTCTAGCGGGAGGGCAACAGATACGCAGTATTTT.

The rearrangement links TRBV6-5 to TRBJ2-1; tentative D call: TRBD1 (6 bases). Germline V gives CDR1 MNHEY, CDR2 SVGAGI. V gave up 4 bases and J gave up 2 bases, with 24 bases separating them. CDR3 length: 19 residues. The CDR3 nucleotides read TGTGCCAGCAGTTTCCCCGCACGAGGGGGTTCGAACACCTACAATGAGCAGTTCTTC. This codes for CASSFPARGGSNTYNEQFF.

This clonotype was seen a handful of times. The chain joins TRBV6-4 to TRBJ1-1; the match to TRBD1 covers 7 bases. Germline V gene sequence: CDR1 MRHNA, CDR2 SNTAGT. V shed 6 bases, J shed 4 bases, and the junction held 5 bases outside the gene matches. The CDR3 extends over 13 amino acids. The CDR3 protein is CASRARGGTEAFF. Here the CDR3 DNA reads TGTGCCAGCAGAGCCAGGGGGGGCACTGAAGCTTTCTTT.

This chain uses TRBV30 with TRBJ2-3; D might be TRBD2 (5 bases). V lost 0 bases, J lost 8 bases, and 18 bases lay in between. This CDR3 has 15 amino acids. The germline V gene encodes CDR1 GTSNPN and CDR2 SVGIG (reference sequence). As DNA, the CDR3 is TGTGCCTGGAGTGTACAAAGCGGCCGAGGAGGTACGCAGTATTTT. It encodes CAWSVQSGRGGTQYF.

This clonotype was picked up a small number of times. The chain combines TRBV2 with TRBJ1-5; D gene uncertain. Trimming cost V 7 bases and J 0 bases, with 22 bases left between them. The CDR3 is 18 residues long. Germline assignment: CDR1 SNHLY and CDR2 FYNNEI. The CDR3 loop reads CASTLEPGGSHSNQPQHF. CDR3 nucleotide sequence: TGTGCCAGCACTCTCGAGCCGGGCGGCAGTCATAGCAATCAGCCCCAGCATTTT.

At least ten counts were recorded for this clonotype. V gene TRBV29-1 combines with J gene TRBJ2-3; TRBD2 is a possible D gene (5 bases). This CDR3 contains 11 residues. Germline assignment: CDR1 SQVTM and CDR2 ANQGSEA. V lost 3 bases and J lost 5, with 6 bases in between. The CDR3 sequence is CSVESGDTQYF. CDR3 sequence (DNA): TGCAGCGTTGAGAGCGGAGATACGCAGTATTTT.

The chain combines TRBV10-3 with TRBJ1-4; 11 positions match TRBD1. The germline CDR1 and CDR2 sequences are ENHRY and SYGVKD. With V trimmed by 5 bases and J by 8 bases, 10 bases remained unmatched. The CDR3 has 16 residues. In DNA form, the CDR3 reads TGTGCCATCAGTCCTTTTGAGGGACAGGGGGTGGAAAAACTGTTTTTT. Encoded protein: CAISPFEGQGVEKLFF.